The present T cell receptor beta chain was sequenced within a study of tumor and adjacent non-tumor tissue in lung cancer. Background on the study: On average, productive TCRbeta reads reached about 4 million per sample.

The CDR3 totals 14 residues. Germline CDR1 and CDR2: MNHEY and SVGAGI. V was pared by 6 bases and J by 0 bases, with 2 bases of the junction left unmatched. A modified ARM-PCR protocol with three rounds of nested PCR amplified TCRbeta. TCRdb re-called the multiplex PCR reads through MiXCR, storing one row per CDR3 protein. The table records over 100,000 distinct CDR3 sequences, roughly 75% of them present only once. General study points: Tumor TCR diversity, when higher, was linked to shorter survival.

This clonotype was seen at least ten times. Its antigen is undetermined. No cell sorting was done before RNA was extracted from the tissue. The chain employs TRBV6-5 and TRBJ2-3; 8 bases fit TRBD2. The origin of this receptor is a woman aged 55 to 70 with non-small cell lung cancer. The sequencing input was lung tumor tissue. The CDR3 sequence is CASRLAVSTDTQYF. For the CDR3, the DNA is TGTGCCAGCAGACTAGCGGTTAGCACAGATACGCAGTATTTT.